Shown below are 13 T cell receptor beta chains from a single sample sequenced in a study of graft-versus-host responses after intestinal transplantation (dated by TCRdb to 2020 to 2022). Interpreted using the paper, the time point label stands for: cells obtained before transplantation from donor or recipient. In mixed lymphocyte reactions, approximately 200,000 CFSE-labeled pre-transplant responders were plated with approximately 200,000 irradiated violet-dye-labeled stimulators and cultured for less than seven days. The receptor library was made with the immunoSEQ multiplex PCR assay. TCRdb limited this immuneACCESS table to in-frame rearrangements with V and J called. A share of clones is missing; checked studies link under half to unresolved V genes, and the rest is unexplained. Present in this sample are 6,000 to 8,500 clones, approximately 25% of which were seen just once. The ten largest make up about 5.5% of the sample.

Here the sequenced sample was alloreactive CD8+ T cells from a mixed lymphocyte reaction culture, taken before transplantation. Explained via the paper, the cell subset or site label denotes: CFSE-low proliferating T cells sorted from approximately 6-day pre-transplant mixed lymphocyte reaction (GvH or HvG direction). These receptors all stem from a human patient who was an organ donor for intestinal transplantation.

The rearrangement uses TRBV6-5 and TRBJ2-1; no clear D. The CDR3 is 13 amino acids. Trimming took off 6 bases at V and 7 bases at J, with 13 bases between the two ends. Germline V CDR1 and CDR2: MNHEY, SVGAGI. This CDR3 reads CASSFLNHNEQFF. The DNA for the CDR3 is TGTGCCAGCAGCTTCCTAAACCATAATGAGCAGTTCTTC.

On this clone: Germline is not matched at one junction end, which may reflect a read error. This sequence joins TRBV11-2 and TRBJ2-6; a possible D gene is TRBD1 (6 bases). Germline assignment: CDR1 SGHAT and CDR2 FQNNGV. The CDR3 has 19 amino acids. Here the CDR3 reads CASSLATGWADPGANVLAF. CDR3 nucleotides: TGTGCCAGCAGCTTAGCCACAGGGTGGGCCGACCCTGGGGCCAACGTCCTGGCTTTC. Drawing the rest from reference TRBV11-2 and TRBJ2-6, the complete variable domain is EAGVAQSPRYKIIEKRQSVAFWCNPISGHATLYWYQQILGQGPKLLIQFQNNGVVDDSQLPKDRFSAERLKGVDSTLKIQPAKLEDSAVYLCASSLATGWADPGANVLAFGAGSRLTVL.

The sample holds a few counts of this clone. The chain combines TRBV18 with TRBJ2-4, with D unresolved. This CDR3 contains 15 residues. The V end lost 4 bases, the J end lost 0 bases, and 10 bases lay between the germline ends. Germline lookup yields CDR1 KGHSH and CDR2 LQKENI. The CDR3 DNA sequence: TGTGCCAGCTCACACTGGCGTAGAGCCAAAAACATTCAGTACTTC. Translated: CASSHWRRAKNIQYF.

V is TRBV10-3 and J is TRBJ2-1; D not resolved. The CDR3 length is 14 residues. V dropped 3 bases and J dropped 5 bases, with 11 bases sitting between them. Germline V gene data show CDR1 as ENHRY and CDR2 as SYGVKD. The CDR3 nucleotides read TGTGCCATCAGTGACAGATGGGTGGACAATGAGCAGTTCTTC. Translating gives CAISDRWVDNEQFF.

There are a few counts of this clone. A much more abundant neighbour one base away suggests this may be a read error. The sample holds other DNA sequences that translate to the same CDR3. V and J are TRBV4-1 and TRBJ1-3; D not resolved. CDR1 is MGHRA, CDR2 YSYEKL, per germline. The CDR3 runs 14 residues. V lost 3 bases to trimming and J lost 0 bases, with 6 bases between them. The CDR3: CASSQLDSGNTIYF. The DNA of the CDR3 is TGCGCCAGCAGCCAGTTAGACTCTGGAAACACCATATATTTT.

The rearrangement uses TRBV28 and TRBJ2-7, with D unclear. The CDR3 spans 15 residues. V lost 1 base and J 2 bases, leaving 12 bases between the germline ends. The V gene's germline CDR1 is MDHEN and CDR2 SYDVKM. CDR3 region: CASSLYPPSPYEQYF. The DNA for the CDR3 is TGTGCCAGCAGTTTATACCCCCCGAGTCCCTACGAGCAGTACTTC.

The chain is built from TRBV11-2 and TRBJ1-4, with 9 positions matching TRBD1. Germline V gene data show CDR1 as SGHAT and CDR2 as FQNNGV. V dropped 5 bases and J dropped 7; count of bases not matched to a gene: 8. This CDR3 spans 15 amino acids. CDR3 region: CASSPSGQGVEKLFF. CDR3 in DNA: TGTGCCAGCAGCCCGTCGGGACAGGGAGTTGAAAAACTGTTTTTT.

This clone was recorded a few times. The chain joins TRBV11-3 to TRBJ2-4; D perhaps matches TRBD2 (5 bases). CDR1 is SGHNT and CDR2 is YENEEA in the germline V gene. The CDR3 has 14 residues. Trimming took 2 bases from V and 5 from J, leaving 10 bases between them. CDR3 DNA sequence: TGTGCCAGCAGCTTATCCGGGATTGAAAACATTCAGTACTTC. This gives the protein CASSLSGIENIQYF.

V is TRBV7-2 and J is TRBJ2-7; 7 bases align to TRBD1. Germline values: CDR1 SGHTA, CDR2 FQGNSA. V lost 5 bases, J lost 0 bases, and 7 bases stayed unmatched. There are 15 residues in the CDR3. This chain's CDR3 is CASSPDREPSYEQYF. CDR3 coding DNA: TGTGCCAGCAGCCCAGACAGGGAGCCCTCCTACGAGCAGTACTTC. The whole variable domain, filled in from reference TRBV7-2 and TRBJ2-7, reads GAGVSQSPSNKVTEKGKDVELRCDPISGHTALYWYRQSLGQGLEFLIYFQGNSAPDKSGLPSDRFSAERTGGSVSTLTIQRTQQEDSAVYLCASSPDREPSYEQYFGPGTRLTVT.

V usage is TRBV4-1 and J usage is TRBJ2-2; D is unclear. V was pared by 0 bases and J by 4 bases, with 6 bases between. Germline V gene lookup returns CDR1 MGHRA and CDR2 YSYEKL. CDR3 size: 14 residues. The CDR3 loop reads CASSQDATTGELFF. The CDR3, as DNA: TGCGCCAGCAGCCAAGATGCCACCACCGGGGAGCTGTTTTTT.

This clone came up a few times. CDR3 sequence reads: CASSLTSDEETQYF. Written as DNA, the CDR3 is TGTGCCAGCAGCCTGACTAGCGACGAAGAGACCCAGTACTTC. This sequence joins TRBV6-6 and TRBJ2-5; 8 bases map to TRBD2. In germline, CDR1 is MNHNY, CDR2 SVGAGI (reference sequence). The CDR3 runs to 14 residues. The junction had 6 bases not matched to a gene; V was cut back by 6 bases and J by 3 bases.

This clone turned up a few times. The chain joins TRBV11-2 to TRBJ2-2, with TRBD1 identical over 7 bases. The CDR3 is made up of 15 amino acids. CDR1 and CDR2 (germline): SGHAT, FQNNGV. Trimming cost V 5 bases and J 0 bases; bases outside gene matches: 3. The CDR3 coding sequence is TGTGCCAGCAGCCCCGACAGGGCGAACACCGGGGAGCTGTTTTTT. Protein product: CASSPDRANTGELFF.

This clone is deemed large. CDR3 protein: CASSQALFVFGTDTQYF. CDR3 DNA sequence: TGCGCCAGCAGCCAAGCGTTGTTCGTCTTCGGCACAGATACGCAGTATTTT. The V and J genes are TRBV4-1 and TRBJ2-3; D uncertain. Looked up from germline, CDR1 is MGHRA and CDR2 is YSYEKL. V lost 1 base and J 1 base, leaving 15 bases between the germline ends. This CDR3 has 17 residues.